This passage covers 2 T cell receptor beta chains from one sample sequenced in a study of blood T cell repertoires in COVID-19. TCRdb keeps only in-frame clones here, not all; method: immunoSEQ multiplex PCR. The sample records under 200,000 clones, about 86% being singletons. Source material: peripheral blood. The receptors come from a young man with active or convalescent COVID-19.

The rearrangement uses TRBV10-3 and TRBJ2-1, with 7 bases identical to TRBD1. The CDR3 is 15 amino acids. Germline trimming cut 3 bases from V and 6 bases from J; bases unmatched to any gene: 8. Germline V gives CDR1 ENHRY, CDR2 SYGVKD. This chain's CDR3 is CAISDPNRDSNEQFF. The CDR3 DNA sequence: TGTGCCATCAGTGATCCGAACCGGGACAGCAATGAGCAGTTCTTC.

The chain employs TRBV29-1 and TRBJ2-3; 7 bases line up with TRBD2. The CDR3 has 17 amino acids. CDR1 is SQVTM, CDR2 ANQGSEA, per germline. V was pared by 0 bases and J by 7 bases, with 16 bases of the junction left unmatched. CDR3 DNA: TGCAGCGTTGAAGAGGCGGGACTATGGAATAGCGCGCATACGCAGTATTTT. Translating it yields CSVEEAGLWNSAHTQYF.